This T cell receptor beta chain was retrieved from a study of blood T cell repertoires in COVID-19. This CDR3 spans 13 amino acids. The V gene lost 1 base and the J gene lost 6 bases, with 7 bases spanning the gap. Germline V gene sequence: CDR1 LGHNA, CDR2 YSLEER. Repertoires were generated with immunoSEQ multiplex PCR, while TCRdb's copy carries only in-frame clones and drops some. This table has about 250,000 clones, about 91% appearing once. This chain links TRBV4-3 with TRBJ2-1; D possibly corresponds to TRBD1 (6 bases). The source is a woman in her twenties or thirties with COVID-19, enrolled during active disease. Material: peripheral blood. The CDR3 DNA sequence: TGCGCCAGCAGCCAAGTCAGGGGCAATGAGCAGTTCTTC. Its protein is CASSQVRGNEQFF.